This entry features one T cell receptor beta chain sequence. The source of the sample is a study of blood T cell repertoires in COVID-19. On the study more broadly: The study drew acute and convalescent COVID-19 samples from the United States, Italy and Spain. Sample material is recorded as cDNA or gDNA derived from T cells, B-cell-depleted T cells, or PBMCs.

A Seattle source enrolled patients during active infection and followed them longitudinally. Assay: immunoSEQ multiplex PCR; the TCRdb copy retains only in-frame clones and omits some. The repertoire holds 150,000 to 200,000 clones, with under 90% as singletons. The CDR3 extends over 11 amino acids. The germline gives CDR1 DFQATT, CDR2 SNEGSKA (reference sequence). V lost 5 bases, J lost 4 bases, and 9 bases lay in between. This chain uses TRBV20-1 with TRBJ2-7; D perhaps matches TRBD2 (5 bases). Sequencing was carried out using peripheral blood. The source of this sequence is a woman aged 70 to 79 with COVID-19, enrolled during active disease. Written as DNA, the CDR3 is TGCAGTGCTTTCGGGGAATACGAGCAGTACTTC. It translates to CSAFGEYEQYF.